Following are 13 T cell receptor beta chains from one sample sequenced in a study of shared clonotypes between healthy human individuals. Method: immunoSEQ multiplex PCR; TCRdb's copy keeps in-frame clones and lacks some. Of approximately 720,000 clones listed, about two thirds are singletons. The sequenced material came from memory CD4+ T cells sorted from blood. Subset noted: CD45RA-negative fraction. These receptors were taken from a woman aged 25 to 45 in good health.

The table lists this clone with a few counts. The gene calls are TRBV2 and TRBJ1-1, with 9 bases that match TRBD1. V was clipped by 6 bases and J by 0 bases; unmatched bases: 8. The CDR3 contains 16 residues. Germline V gene sequence: CDR1 SNHLY, CDR2 FYNNEI. The CDR3 loop reads CASRSPGQGVNTEAFF. The CDR3 DNA reads TGTGCCAGCAGGAGTCCGGGACAGGGAGTGAACACTGAAGCTTTCTTT.

This clone was detected only once. The genes are TRBV28 and TRBJ2-7; 14 positions match TRBD2. The CDR3 spans 16 residues. Germline values: CDR1 MDHEN, CDR2 SYDVKM. V lost 6 bases and J lost 4; bases outside the gene matches: 8. The CDR3 protein is CASRGGTSGRFYEQYF. CDR3 DNA sequence: TGTGCCAGCAGGGGCGGGACTAGCGGGAGATTTTACGAGCAGTACTTC.

The J gene is TRBJ2-7, the V gene TRBV19; tentatively, D is TRBD1 or TRBD2 (5 bases each). Per the germline V gene, CDR1 is LNHDA and CDR2 is SQIVND (reference sequence). This CDR3 contains 13 residues. V lost 5 bases to trimming and J lost 3 bases, with 11 bases between them. The CDR3 coding sequence is TGTGCCAGTAGTTCGGGGCTTGGCTACGAGCAGTACTTC. Translation: CASSSGLGYEQYF.

The sample holds many counts of this clone. The CDR3 DNA sequence: TGTGCCAGCAGCCAACCTGACAGCTACGAGCAGTACTTC. Its translation is CASSQPDSYEQYF. J is TRBJ2-7 and V is TRBV4-2; maybe TRBD1 (5 bases). There are 13 residues in the CDR3. Looked up from germline, CDR1 is LGHNA and CDR2 is YNFKEQ. Trimming left V 2 bases short and J 3 bases short, with 8 bases between.

Ten or more counts support this clone. The genes are TRBV11-2 and TRBJ1-4; D call uncertain. The CDR3 is 15 residues long. The ends were cut back, 3 bases at V and 7 bases at J, with 15 bases in the middle. Germline loops: CDR1 SGHAT, CDR2 FQNNGV. CDR3 loop: CASSFTPSVIEKLFF. Here the CDR3 DNA reads TGTGCCAGCAGCTTCACCCCCAGCGTAATTGAAAAACTGTTTTTT.

This clone appeared a few times. The V call is TRBV10-3, the J call TRBJ1-1; D is possibly TRBD1 (6 bases). The germline CDR1 and CDR2 sequences are ENHRY and SYGVKD. V gave up 5 bases and J gave up 4 bases, with 8 bases separating them. This CDR3 is built from 12 residues. The CDR3 region has the DNA TGTGCCATCAGTCCCAGGGGCACTGAAGCTTTCTTT. Translated, it gives CAISPRGTEAFF.

The V gene is TRBV27, the J gene TRBJ2-7, with D possibly matching TRBD1 (6 bases). This CDR3 spans 15 amino acids. In germline, CDR1 is MNHEY, CDR2 SMNVEV (reference sequence). V was clipped by 7 bases and J by 6 bases, with 22 bases between them. The DNA of the CDR3 is TGTGCCAGCACCCCCCAACAGGGTAGAGGCGGCGAGCAGTACTTC. This encodes CASTPQQGRGGEQYF.

This chain links TRBV4-2 with TRBJ2-7; TRBD1 agrees at 10 bases. V lost 1 base, J lost 4 bases, and 7 bases stayed unmatched. Germline V gene sequence: CDR1 LGHNA, CDR2 YNFKEQ. This CDR3 is 16 amino acids long. Written as DNA, the CDR3 is TGTGCCAGCAGCCAAGTCTCCGGGACAGGGGCGTACGAGCAGTACTTC. It translates to CASSQVSGTGAYEQYF.

The chain joins TRBV10-3 to TRBJ1-2; D is unresolved. Trimming stripped 0 bases from V and 4 bases from J, with 6 bases between. Germline values: CDR1 ENHRY, CDR2 SYGVKD. This CDR3 has 13 amino acids. DNA of the CDR3: TGTGCCATCAGTGAGTCCGGGTCCTATGGCTACACCTTC. This codes for CAISESGSYGYTF.

This clone was observed many times. This chain links TRBV5-1 with TRBJ2-2; D is perhaps TRBD1 (6 bases). Trimming left V 6 bases short and J 3 bases short, with 12 bases between. The CDR3 has 14 amino acids. Germline CDR1 and CDR2: SGHRS and YFSETQ. The DNA of the CDR3 is TGCGCCAGCAATCAGGGGTCAGACACCGGGGAGCTGTTTTTT. This gives the protein CASNQGSDTGELFF.

This chain connects TRBV2 to TRBJ2-7, with 10 bases aligning to TRBD2. V dropped 6 bases and J dropped 2; count of bases not matched to a gene: 7. The germline gives CDR1 SNHLY, CDR2 FYNNEI. The CDR3 totals 15 residues. DNA of the CDR3: TGTGCCAGCAGCCCCCGAGCGGGAGGGCCCTACGAGCAGTACTTC. Translating gives CASSPRAGGPYEQYF.

This clone was found once. The chain joins TRBV6-5 to TRBJ1-4; the match to TRBD1 covers 8 bases. The CDR3 loop spans 14 amino acids. The V gene's germline CDR1 is MNHEY and CDR2 SVGAGI. Trimming at V came to 5 bases and at J to 10 bases, leaving 9 bases not matched to a gene. CDR3 loop: CASSRDRRGAKLFF. Written as DNA, the CDR3 is TGTGCCAGCAGTCGGGACAGGAGGGGTGCAAAACTGTTTTTT.

This sequence joins TRBV29-1 and TRBJ1-2; tentative D call: TRBD1 (5 bases). CDR1 SQVTM and CDR2 ANQGSEA come from the germline V gene. Trimming left V 5 bases short and J 4 bases short, with 14 bases between. This CDR3 is built from 13 residues. The CDR3 nucleotides read TGCAGCGTTTTCCGAAGCGACAGCTATGGCTACACCTTC. Amino acid sequence: CSVFRSDSYGYTF.